This is a list of T cell receptor beta chains from one sample in a study of blood T cell repertoires in COVID-19. Generated by immunoSEQ multiplex PCR, the TCRdb table keeps only in-frame clones and is missing some. The repertoire holds 200,000 to 250,000 clones, with 75% to 90% as singletons. Material: peripheral blood. The receptors come from an elderly woman with COVID-19, enrolled during active disease. The CDR3 runs from the conserved cysteine through the conserved F or W. The D gene is left open where the match is weak. Clone size is stated in some rows and not others, as once, few, many or a class when expanded.

V gene	J gene	D gene	clone size	CDR3 protein	CDR3 DNA
TRBV25-1	TRBJ2-3	TRBD2	.	CASSAGTSGVTDTQYF	TGTGCCAGCAGTGCCGGGACTAGCGGAGTCACAGATACGCAGTATTTT
TRBV7-2	TRBJ2-7	.	few	CASSPQGGYEQYF	TGTGCCAGCAGCCCACAGGGCGGATACGAGCAGTACTTC
TRBV18	TRBJ1-2	TRBD1	.	CASSFRDRANYGYTF	TGTGCCAGCTCATTCCGGGACAGGGCTAACTATGGCTACACCTTC
TRBV6-6	TRBJ1-4	.	.	CASTLQGSNEKLFF	TGTGCCAGCACACTACAGGGCTCTAATGAAAAACTGTTTTTT
TRBV5-1	TRBJ2-1	TRBD2	.	CASSRGIGSQLAGEGEQLF	TGCGCCAGCAGCAGGGGAATAGGTTCCCAGCTAGCGGGAGAGGGTGAGCAGCTCTTC
TRBV9	TRBJ2-7	.	.	CASSVGAESYEQYF	TGTGCCAGCAGCGTAGGGGCAGAGTCCTACGAGCAGTACTTC
TRBV6-5	TRBJ1-6	TRBD1	.	CASTPGQLRDSPLHF	TGTGCCAGCACCCCGGGACAGTTACGGGATTCACCCCTCCACTTT
TRBV15	TRBJ2-1	.	.	CATSVTGSYNEQFF	TGTGCCACCAGCGTTACGGGCTCCTACAATGAGCAGTTCTTC
TRBV9	TRBJ2-2	.	.	CASSVLSGVAGELFF	TGTGCCAGCAGCGTACTGTCAGGGGTGGCCGGGGAGCTGTTTTTT
TRBV12-3/TRBV12-4	TRBJ2-1	.	.	CASSSSYEQFF	TGTGCCAGCAGCTCCTCCTATGAGCAGTTCTTC
TRBV28	TRBJ2-7	TRBD1	.	CASSQGAELLYEQYF	TGTGCCAGCTCCCAGGGGGCTGAGCTTCTCTACGAGCAGTACTTC
TRBV13	TRBJ2-7	TRBD1	.	CASSPYRTGTYEQYF	TGTGCCAGCAGCCCCTACAGGACAGGGACCTACGAGCAGTACTTC
TRBV19	TRBJ2-3	.	.	CASRIAAAGTDTQYF	TGTGCCAGTAGAATAGCGGCGGCCGGCACAGATACGCAGTATTTT
TRBV28	TRBJ1-2	.	.	CASSLGQNYGYTF	TGTGCCAGCAGTTTGGGGCAGAACTATGGCTACACCTTC
TRBV5-5	TRBJ1-6	.	.	CASSLRGGDNSPLHF	TGTGCCAGCAGCTTGAGGGGTGGTGATAATTCACCCCTCCACTTT
TRBV30	TRBJ2-3	TRBD2	.	CAWTPGLAGAFSTDTQYF	TGTGCCTGGACCCCGGGACTAGCGGGGGCCTTTAGCACAGATACGCAGTATTTT
TRBV5-1	TRBJ2-3	.	.	CASSLAQSTDTQYF	TGCGCCAGCAGCTTGGCGCAGAGCACAGATACGCAGTATTTT
TRBV19	TRBJ2-3	.	.	CASSTQGSEDAQYF	TGTGCCAGTAGTACCCAGGGTTCCGAGGACGCGCAGTATTTT
TRBV6-5	TRBJ2-5	TRBD2	.	CASSRTSGSQETQYF	TGTGCCAGCAGCCGGACTAGCGGGAGCCAAGAGACCCAGTACTTC
TRBV28	TRBJ1-1	.	.	CASRVTETEAFF	TGTGCCAGCAGAGTGACAGAAACTGAAGCTTTCTTT
TRBV25-1	TRBJ1-1	.	.	CASSRQNSEAFF	TGTGCCAGCAGTCGACAGAACAGCGAAGCTTTCTTT
TRBV27	TRBJ1-2	.	.	CASSFTGSSYGYTF	TGTGCCAGCAGTTTTACAGGGAGTAGCTATGGCTACACCTTC
TRBV15	TRBJ1-1	.	.	CATSRVGRGTLNTEAFF	TGTGCCACCAGCAGAGTGGGTAGGGGAACTTTAAACACTGAAGCTTTCTTT
TRBV18	TRBJ1-3	TRBD1	.	CASSRDRAGNTIYF	TGTGCCAGCTCACGGGACAGGGCTGGAAACACCATATATTTT
TRBV7-3	TRBJ2-4	TRBD2	once	CASSSGIWENIQYF	TGTGCCAGCTCCAGCGGGATATGGGAAAACATTCAGTACTTC
TRBV7-2	TRBJ2-7	TRBD2	.	CASSPRTAGGYEQYF	TGTGCCAGCAGCCCTAGGACAGCGGGGGGCTACGAGCAGTACTTC
TRBV10-1	TRBJ1-1	.	.	CASSTGHTEAFF	TGCGCCAGCTCGACAGGCCACACTGAAGCTTTCTTT